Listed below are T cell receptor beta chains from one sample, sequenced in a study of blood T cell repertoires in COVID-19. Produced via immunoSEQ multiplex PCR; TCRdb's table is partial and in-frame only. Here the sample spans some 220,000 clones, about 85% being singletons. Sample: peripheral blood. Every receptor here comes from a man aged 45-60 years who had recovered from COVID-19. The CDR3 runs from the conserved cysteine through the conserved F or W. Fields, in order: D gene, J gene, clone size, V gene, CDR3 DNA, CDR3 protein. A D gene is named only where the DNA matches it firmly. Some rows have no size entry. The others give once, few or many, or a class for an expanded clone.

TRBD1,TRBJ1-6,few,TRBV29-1,TGCAGCGTCGGGACAGGGGGTAATTCACCCCTCCACTTT,CSVGTGGNSPLHF
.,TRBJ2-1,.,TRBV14,TGTGCCAGCAGCCAAGAAGGGTGGGTTGGGGCTGTTGGGGATAATGAGCAGTTCTTC,CASSQEGWVGAVGDNEQFF
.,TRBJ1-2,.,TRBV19,TGTGCCAGTAGCCGGGGGGCTGACTATGGCTACACCTTC,CASSRGADYGYTF
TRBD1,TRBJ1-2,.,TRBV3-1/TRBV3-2,TGTGCCAGCAGCCAATTGATTACAGGGGGCGGAAATGGCTACACCTTC,CASSQLITGGGNGYTF
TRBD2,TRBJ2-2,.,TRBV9,TGTGCCAGCAGCGTAGGTGCTAGCGGGAGTCACGGGGAGCTGTTTTTT,CASSVGASGSHGELFF
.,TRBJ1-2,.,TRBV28,TGTGCCAGCAGTTTGGGCAGGGTGGGTGGCTACACCTTC,CASSLGRVGGYTF
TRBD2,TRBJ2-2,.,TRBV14,TGTGCCAGCAGCCAAGAAAGTGGTCTAGCGGGAAGGACCGGGGAGCTGTTTTTT,CASSQESGLAGRTGELFF
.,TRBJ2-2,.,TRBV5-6,TGTGCCAGCAGCCCCGGGACAACCGGGGAGCTGTTTTTT,CASSPGTTGELFF
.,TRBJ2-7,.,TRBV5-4,TGTGCCAGCAGCTTGGCGAGGGGGAGGGGCTACGAGCAGTACTTC,CASSLARGRGYEQYF
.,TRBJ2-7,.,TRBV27,TGTGCCAGCAGTTCCGGACTAGGGGGCTACGAGCAGTACTTC,CASSSGLGGYEQYF
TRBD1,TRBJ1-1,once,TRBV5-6,TGTGCCAGCAGCATAGCCGGGACAGGAAACACTGAAGCTTTCTTT,CASSIAGTGNTEAFF
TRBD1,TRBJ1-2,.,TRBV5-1,TGCGCCAGCAGCCGATCGACAGGGTTCAGCTATGGCTACACCTTC,CASSRSTGFSYGYTF
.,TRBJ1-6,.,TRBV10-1,TGCGCCAGCAGTGAGCTAGGACAGAATTCACCCCTCCACTTT,CASSELGQNSPLHF
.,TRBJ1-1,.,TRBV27,TGTGCCAGTCCGAATTCCCGGGACATGCACACTGAAGCTTTCTTT,CASPNSRDMHTEAFF
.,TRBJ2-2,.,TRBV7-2,TGTGCCAGCAGCCTACTAGCCTCCGGGGAGCTGTTTTTT,CASSLLASGELFF
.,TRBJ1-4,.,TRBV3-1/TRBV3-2,TGTGCCAGCAGCCCAGACACTTTACGGGCAGGGGAGTATGAAAAACTGTTTTTT,CASSPDTLRAGEYEKLFF
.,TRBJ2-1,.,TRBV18,TGTGCCAGCTCACCCCAGAGACGGAGGGGTAGCAATGAGCAGTTCTTC,CASSPQRRRGSNEQFF
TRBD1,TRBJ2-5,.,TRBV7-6,TGTGCCAGCATCGGCTCAGGGGGAGAGACCCAGTACTTC,CASIGSGGETQYF
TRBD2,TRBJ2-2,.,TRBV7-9,TGTGCCAGCAGCTTATTGGGGACTATCTCCCCCGGGGAGCTGTTTTTT,CASSLLGTISPGELFF
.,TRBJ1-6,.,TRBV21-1,TGTGCCAGCAGCAAACAGGGGGCCGTGGAAGGAAATTCACCCCTCCACTTT,CASSKQGAVEGNSPLHF
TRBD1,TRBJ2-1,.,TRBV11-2,TGTGCCAGCAGCTTACGTCCGGGCGAGGGGGCCAATGAGCAGTTCTTC,CASSLRPGEGANEQFF
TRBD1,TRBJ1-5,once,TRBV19,TGTGCCAGTAGTATTGGACAGGGACGTCAGCCCCAGCATTTT,CASSIGQGRQPQHF
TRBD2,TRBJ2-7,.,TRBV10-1,TGCGCCAGCAGTGAGACTGCCGGGACTAGCGGGGGCCCTAGCGAGCAGTACTTC,CASSETAGTSGGPSEQYF
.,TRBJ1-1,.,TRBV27,TGTGCCAGCAGTTTATTAGCGGTGAACACTGAAGCTTTCTTT,CASSLLAVNTEAFF
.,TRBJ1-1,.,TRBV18,TGTGCCAGCTCAACTCAATTTCAGGGTCGCAACACTGAAGCTTTCTTT,CASSTQFQGRNTEAFF
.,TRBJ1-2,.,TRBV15,TGTGCCACCAGCAGAGATTATGTGGCAGGCGAGAACTATGGCTACACCTTC,CATSRDYVAGENYGYTF
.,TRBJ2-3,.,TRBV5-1,TGCGCCAGCAGCCTCAGCGAAAGTACAGATACGCAGTATTTT,CASSLSESTDTQYF
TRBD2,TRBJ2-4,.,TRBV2,TGTGCCTCACGCAGGGCGGGGGGAGACATTCAGTACTTC,CASRRAGGDIQYF
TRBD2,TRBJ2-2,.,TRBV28,TGTGCCAGCAGTTTAATTGGGACTAGCTACACCGGGGAGCTGTTTTTT,CASSLIGTSYTGELFF
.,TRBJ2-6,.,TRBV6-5,TGTGCCACCCGCGACTCTGGGGCCAACGTCCTGACTTTC,CATRDSGANVLTF
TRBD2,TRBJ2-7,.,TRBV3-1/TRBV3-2,TGTGCCAGCAGCAGTACGGGGGGTATTTCGAGGGCCAATTCCTACGAGCAGTACTTC,CASSSTGGISRANSYEQYF
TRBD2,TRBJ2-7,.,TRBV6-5,TGTGCCAGCAGTCCAGGGACTAGCGGGTGGTACGAGCAGTACTTC,CASSPGTSGWYEQYF
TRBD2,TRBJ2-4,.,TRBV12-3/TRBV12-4,TGTGCCAGCAGTTTGGCGGGAGGGGACATTCAGTACTTC,CASSLAGGDIQYF